This is a list of T cell receptor beta chains from one sample in a study of response to subunit inactivated influenza vaccine. One entry per CDR3 protein, called by TCRdb with MiXCR from the RT-PCR reads. The sample has about 780,000 distinct CDR3 sequences, about 18% seen once; the top ten hold about a tenth. The sequences come from PBMCs from blood, collected roughly 5 days after vaccination. The receptors were sampled from a man aged 50 to 60 who received an inactivated influenza vaccine. The CDR3 runs from the conserved cysteine through the conserved F or W. The D gene is left open where the match is weak. Only some rows state a clone size, as once, few, many or a class for expanded clones.

D,V,J,size,CDR3,DNA
TRBD1,TRBV7-2,TRBJ2-5,few,CASSQHRGRGRETQYF,TGTGCCAGCAGTCAACACAGGGGGCGTGGGAGAGAGACCCAGTACTTC
TRBD1,TRBV11-1,TRBJ1-1,many,CASSSTVRTGTKMNTEAFF,TGTGCCAGCAGCTCAACCGTTAGGACAGGGACGAAAATGAACACTGAAGCTTTCTTT
TRBD2,TRBV3-1,TRBJ2-7,once,CASSPLAAKSYEQYF,TGTGCCAGCAGCCCGCTAGCGGCAAAATCCTACGAGCAGTACTTC
-,TRBV20-1,TRBJ2-1,many,CSAVDYQPNEQFF,TGCAGTGCCGTGGACTACCAGCCTAATGAGCAGTTCTTC
TRBD2,TRBV11-2,TRBJ2-7,many,CASSAGTSGYEQYF,TGTGCCAGCAGCGCCGGGACTAGCGGCTACGAGCAGTACTTC
-,TRBV20-1,TRBJ1-1,-,CSASQTGGRSEAFF,TGCAGTGCCTCGCAGACCGGCGGACGGTCTGAAGCTTTCTTT
TRBD1,TRBV20-1,TRBJ1-1,-,CSARGQGRAEAFF,TGCAGTGCTAGAGGACAGGGAAGGGCTGAAGCTTTCTTT
TRBD2,TRBV20-1,TRBJ2-7,-,CRGQIAGGNSEQYF,TGCAGGGGGCAGATAGCGGGGGGGAATTCCGAGCAGTACTTC
-,TRBV2,TRBJ1-1,-,CASNSLIQGAEAFF,TGTGCCAGCAATAGCCTCATTCAGGGAGCTGAAGCTTTCTTT
TRBD1,TRBV11-2,TRBJ2-1,few,CASSLGDRGRPFF,TGTGCCAGCAGCTTAGGGGACAGGGGGCGGCCGTTCTTC
TRBD2,TRBV25-1,TRBJ2-5,few,CASSDALAVGGETQYF,TGTGCCAGCAGTGACGCACTAGCGGTGGGGGGAGAGACCCAGTACTTC
-,TRBV3-1,TRBJ2-5,-,CASSQDVRGTQYF,TGTGCCAGCAGCCAAGACGTTCGGGGGACCCAGTACTTC
-,TRBV5-1,TRBJ2-7,-,CASSPWGSYEQYF,TGCGCCAGCAGCCCCTGGGGGTCCTACGAGCAGTACTTC
-,TRBV20-1,TRBJ2-5,few,CSARGGQGTQYF,TGCAGTGCTAGAGGGGGTCAGGGGACCCAGTACTTC
-,TRBV3-1,TRBJ2-7,-,CASSQGAGRSYEQYF,TGTGCCAGCAGCCAAGGAGCGGGTCGCTCCTACGAGCAGTACTTC
-,TRBV6-5,TRBJ1-5,few,CASSSVPAAQTQPQHF,TGTGCCAGCAGTTCAGTTCCCGCTGCACAGACCCAGCCCCAGCATTTT
TRBD2,TRBV15,TRBJ2-3,-,CATKEVGGSAPDTQYF,TGTGCCACCAAAGAAGTAGGCGGGAGTGCACCAGATACGCAGTATTTT
-,TRBV25-1,TRBJ2-2,many,CASSNWLNTGELFF,TGTGCCAGCAGTAATTGGTTGAACACCGGGGAGCTGTTTTTT